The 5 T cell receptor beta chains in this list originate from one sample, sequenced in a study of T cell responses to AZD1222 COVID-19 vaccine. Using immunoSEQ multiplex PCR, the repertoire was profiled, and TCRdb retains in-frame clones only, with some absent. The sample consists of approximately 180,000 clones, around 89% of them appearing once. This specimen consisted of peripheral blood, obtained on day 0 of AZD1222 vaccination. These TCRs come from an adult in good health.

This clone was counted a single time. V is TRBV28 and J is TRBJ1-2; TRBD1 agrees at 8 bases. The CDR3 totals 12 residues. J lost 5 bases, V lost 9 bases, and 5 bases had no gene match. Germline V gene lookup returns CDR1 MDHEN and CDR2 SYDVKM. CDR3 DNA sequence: TGTGCCAGTGGGACAGGTTCGTATGGCTACACCTTC. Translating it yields CASGTGSYGYTF.

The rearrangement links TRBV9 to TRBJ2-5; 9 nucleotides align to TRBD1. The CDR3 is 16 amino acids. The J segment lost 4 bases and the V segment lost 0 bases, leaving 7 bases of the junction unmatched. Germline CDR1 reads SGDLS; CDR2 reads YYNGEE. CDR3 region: CASSVGGQGFGETQYF. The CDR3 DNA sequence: TGTGCCAGCAGCGTAGGGGGACAGGGTTTTGGAGAGACCCAGTACTTC.

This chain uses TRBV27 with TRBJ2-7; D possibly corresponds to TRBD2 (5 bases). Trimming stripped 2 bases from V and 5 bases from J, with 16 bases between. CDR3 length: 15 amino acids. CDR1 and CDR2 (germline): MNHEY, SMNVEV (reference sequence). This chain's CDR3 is CASSLRVGVANEQYF. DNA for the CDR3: TGTGCCAGCAGTTTACGGGTGGGAGTCGCTAACGAGCAGTACTTC.

CDR3 loop: CASSNLGLGGPYF. In nucleotides, the CDR3 is TGTGCCAGCAGTAACCTAGGACTAGGGGGCCCTTACTTC. This rearrangement joins TRBV6-2 or TRBV6-3 to TRBJ2-7, with D perhaps given as TRBD1 or TRBD2 (7 bases each). Trimming took 5 bases from V and 13 from J, leaving 21 bases between them. Germline CDR1 and CDR2: MNHEY and SVGEGT. This CDR3 contains 13 residues.

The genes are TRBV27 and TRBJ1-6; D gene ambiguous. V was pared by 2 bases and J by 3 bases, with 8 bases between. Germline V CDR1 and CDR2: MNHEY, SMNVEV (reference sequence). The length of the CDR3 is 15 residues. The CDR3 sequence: CASSLGYSYNSPLHF. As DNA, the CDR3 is TGTGCCAGCAGTTTAGGTTACAGCTATAATTCACCCCTCCACTTT.